The sequence of this TCR beta chain was determined in a study of blood T cells in healthy people across ages. About the study: Capture via template switching afforded approximately one barcoded beta molecule per two T cells. Study-wide results and limits: Higher naive T cell percentage went strongly together with higher TCR beta diversity. Older age went with lower TCR beta diversity per million T cells, in a roughly linear way.

Per-sample PBMC isolation yielded at least 7 million cells. V dropped 2 bases and J dropped 3; count of bases not matched to a gene: 11. Germline CDR1 and CDR2: LGHNA and YSLEER. The CDR3 has 18 amino acids. A note on this clonotype: The target antigen is unknown.

Then a second PCR, running roughly 6 to 12 cycles, was carried out with a sample-barcoded 5' primer and a J-beta primer mix. Each CDR3 protein gets one entry after TCRdb re-called the 5' RACE reads with MiXCR. The repertoire holds 1,800,000 or so distinct CDR3 sequences, with roughly two fifths as singletons. The rearrangement links TRBV4-3 to TRBJ1-5; TRBD1 matches 9 bases. The receptor comes from a human donor in good health. Sequenced sample: blood. CDR3 coding DNA: TGCGCCAGCAGCCAATTTCGACAGGGGGGAAATGACAATCAGCCCCAGCATTTT. Its translation is CASSQFRQGGNDNQPQHF.